This T cell receptor (beta chain) was retrieved from a study of cytomegalovirus exposure and HLA in healthy donors. As regards this clone: What it binds is not known.

Primers: 60 Vbeta forward and 13 Jbeta reverse. The protocol was immunoSEQ multiplex PCR, while the TCRdb copy is restricted to in-frame clones and leaves out a portion. Here the sample spans 150,000 to 200,000 clones, around 88% being singletons. Notes on the study in general: Analysis performed later found more than 15,000 TCR beta sequences associated with HLA alleles at 0.05 false discovery rate.

This receptor was identified in a woman aged 18 to 35 in good health and CMV-seronegative. Sequences were obtained from PBMCs.

CDR3 sequence (DNA): TGTGCCAGCAGCGGACAGGGTATTATCACTGAAGCTTTCTTT. Protein product: CASSGQGIITEAFF. The chain links TRBV7-6 to TRBJ1-1; 8 bases map to TRBD1. The CDR3 extends over 14 amino acids. The junction had 6 bases not matched to a gene; V was cut back by 5 bases and J by 4 bases. The germline V gene has CDR1 SGHVS and CDR2 FNYEAQ.